This T cell receptor beta chain stems from a study of OX40 agonist ivuxolimab in advanced cancers. Profiled with immunoSEQ multiplex PCR; TCRdb holds only in-frame clones, not every one. The top ten clones hold approximately 10% of a sample with more than 55,000 clones, 85% to 90% of them seen once. The sample consisted of CD4+ or CD8+ T cells sorted from blood, taken in a trial of the OX40 agonist ivuxolimab. The TCR was taken from an adult with an advanced solid tumor such as melanoma, head and neck, liver or kidney cancer.

Written as DNA, the CDR3 is TGTGCCAGTAGTATCGGGTCCGGACAGGACAGTGAAGCTTTCTTT. It codes for CASSIGSGQDSEAFF. The V call is TRBV19, the J call TRBJ1-1; 7 bases are a match to TRBD1. Germline trimming cut 3 bases from V and 7 bases from J; bases unmatched to any gene: 11. The CDR3 loop spans 15 amino acids. In germline, CDR1 is LNHDA, CDR2 SQIVND (reference sequence).